The present entry profiles one T cell receptor beta chain with its context. Its specificity is not known. These data come from a study of response to subunit inactivated influenza vaccine. From germline, CDR1 is DFQATT and CDR2 SNEGSKA (reference sequence). CDR3 length: 15 residues. Between the trimmed V and J ends, which lost 2 bases and 3 bases, there was a span of 17 bases. TCRdb ran MiXCR on the RT-PCR reads and lists one entry per CDR3 protein. The data hold under 950,000 distinct CDR3 sequences, with approximately 22% observed a single time. Broader study findings: That few new T cells are recruited by each seasonal influenza vaccination was the authors' suggestion.

V usage is TRBV20-1 and J usage is TRBJ2-7, with D perhaps matching TRBD2 (6 bases). The sequencing used PBMCs from blood, collected 5 to 6 days after vaccination. This TCR derives from a middle-aged man who received an inactivated influenza vaccine. CDR3 sequence reads: CSARRRGTFLYEQYF. The CDR3 DNA reads TGCAGTGCTAGACGGCGCGGGACTTTTCTCTACGAGCAGTACTTC.